These 7 T cell receptor beta chains were all obtained from the same sample, sequenced in a study of T cells after yellow fever vaccination (dated by TCRdb to the late 2010s). The protocol used for the library was 5' RACE. Instrument on record: Illumina NovaSeq 6000. The public reads were run again by TCRdb, first through fastp at Q25 and then through MiXCR, and only productive beta chains were kept. A single entry per CDR3 protein holds the most common genes and DNA from its merged rows. In all, the sample holds around 320,000 distinct CDR3 sequences, and around 11% of those were seen once. The top ten clonotypes cover around 3.2% of the sample. The treatment or condition label on this specimen signifies: live attenuated yellow fever vaccine strain. The sequenced sample was CD4+ T cells sorted from PBMCs, obtained 45 days after the yellow fever booster vaccination. The receptors stem from a man aged 18 to 35 who received the YFV17D yellow fever vaccine.

The gene calls are TRBV12-3 or TRBV12-4 and TRBJ1-1; weak D call: TRBD1 (5 bases). The CDR3 is 13 amino acids. V gave up 4 bases and J gave up 3 bases, with 9 bases separating them. The CDR3 DNA reads as TGTGCCAGCAGTTCCAGGGTGGACACTGAAGCTTTCTTT. Its translation is CASSSRVDTEAFF.

The table lists this clonotype with many counts. The chain links TRBV12-3 or TRBV12-4 to TRBJ1-2, with 10 positions matching TRBD1. The CDR3 is 15 amino acids. V was pared by 2 bases and J by 7 bases, with 7 bases of the junction left unmatched. In DNA form, the CDR3 reads TGTGCCAGCAGTTTACCCGACAGGGGGCTAATTGGCTACACCTTC. This encodes CASSLPDRGLIGYTF.

This clonotype was counted only a few times. The chain combines TRBV30 with TRBJ2-5; TRBD1 is a possible D gene (6 bases). Trimming removed 5 bases from V and 4 bases from J, with 20 bases in between. This CDR3 is 15 amino acids long. Per germline, CDR1 GTSNPN and CDR2 SVGIG (reference sequence). CDR3 DNA sequence: TGTGCCTGGGGGGTCAGGGGCCTCATGAGAGAGACCCAGTACTTC. This encodes CAWGVRGLMRETQYF.

The CDR3: CASSFRYLALTDTQYF. CDR3 nucleotide sequence: TGTGCCAGCAGCTTCAGGTATCTGGCACTCACAGATACGCAGTATTTT. The chain carries TRBV7-2 and TRBJ2-3, with D hard to call. CDR1 and CDR2 from the germline V gene are SGHTA and FQGNSA. This CDR3 has 16 residues. Between the trimmed V and J ends, which lost 3 bases and 2 bases, there was a span of 15 bases.

This clonotype has a handful of counts. V and J are TRBV12-3 or TRBV12-4 and TRBJ2-4, with TRBD1 identical over 10 bases. CDR3 length equals 16 residues. V gave up 5 bases and J gave up 8 bases; unmatched junction bases: 12. The CDR3 nucleotides read TGTGCCAGCAGTCCGGGACAGGGGAATTGGGCAGACATTCAGTACTTC. It encodes CASSPGQGNWADIQYF.

The chain uses TRBV18 and TRBJ2-3; D unclear. Trimming took off 3 bases at V and 0 bases at J, with 10 bases between the two ends. The CDR3 extends over 15 amino acids. In germline, CDR1 is KGHSH, CDR2 LQKENI. The CDR3 protein is CASSPAVLSTDTQYF. The CDR3 DNA follows: TGTGCCAGCTCACCTGCGGTGCTCAGCACAGATACGCAGTATTTT.

This clonotype was observed a handful of times. The gene calls are TRBV6-6 and TRBJ1-2, with D maybe TRBD1 (6 bases). V shed 8 bases and J shed 4 bases, with 20 bases lying between them. Germline V CDR1 and CDR2: MNHNY, SVGAGI (reference sequence). The CDR3 is made up of 15 amino acids. The CDR3 sequence is CASRGGEQGVYGYTF. CDR3 nucleotides: TGTGCCAGCCGGGGAGGGGAACAGGGAGTCTATGGCTACACCTTC.